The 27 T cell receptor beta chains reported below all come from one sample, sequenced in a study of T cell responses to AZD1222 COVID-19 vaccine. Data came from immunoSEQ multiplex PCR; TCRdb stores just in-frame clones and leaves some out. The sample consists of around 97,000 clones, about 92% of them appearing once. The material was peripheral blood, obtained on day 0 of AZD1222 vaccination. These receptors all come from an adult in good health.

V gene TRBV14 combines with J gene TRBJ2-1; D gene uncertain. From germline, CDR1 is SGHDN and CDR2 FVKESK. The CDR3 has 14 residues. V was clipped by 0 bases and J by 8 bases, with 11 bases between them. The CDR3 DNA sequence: TGTGCCAGCAGCCAAGATCCCCTAGGGTATGAGCAGTTCTTC. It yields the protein CASSQDPLGYEQFF. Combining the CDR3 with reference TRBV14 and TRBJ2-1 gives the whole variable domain EAGVTQFPSHSVIEKGQTVTLRCDPISGHDNLYWYRRVMGKEIKFLLHFVKESKQDESGMPNNRFLAERTGGTYSTLKVQPAELEDSGVYFCASSQDPLGYEQFFGPGTRLTVL.

The CDR3 DNA reads TGTGCCAGCAGCGAGGACAGCTATCAGCCCCAGCATTTT. It is translated as CASSEDSYQPQHF. This chain connects TRBV9 to TRBJ1-5; a possible D gene is TRBD1 (6 bases). Germline V gene sequence: CDR1 SGDLS, CDR2 YYNGEE. The CDR3 is made up of 13 amino acids. Deletions cut 3 bases from V and 5 bases from J, with 9 bases between.

The chain's CDR3 is CASVGFSGANVLTF. CDR3 nucleotide sequence: TGTGCCAGCGTAGGATTCTCTGGGGCCAACGTCCTGACTTTC. The V call is TRBV2, the J call TRBJ2-6; D is ambiguous. The CDR3 runs 14 residues. V was clipped by 8 bases and J by 0 bases, with 8 bases between them. Germline loops: CDR1 SNHLY, CDR2 FYNNEI.

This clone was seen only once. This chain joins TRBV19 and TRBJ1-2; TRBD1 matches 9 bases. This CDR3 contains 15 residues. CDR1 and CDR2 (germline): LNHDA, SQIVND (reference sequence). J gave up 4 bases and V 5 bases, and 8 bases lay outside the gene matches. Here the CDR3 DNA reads TGTGCCAGTAGTCCCGGACAGGGGCCGGTCTATGGCTACACCTTC. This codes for CASSPGQGPVYGYTF.

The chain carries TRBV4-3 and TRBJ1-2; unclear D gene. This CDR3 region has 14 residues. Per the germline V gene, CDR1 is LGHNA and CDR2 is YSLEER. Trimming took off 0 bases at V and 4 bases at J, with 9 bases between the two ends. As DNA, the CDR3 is TGCGCCAGCAGCCAAGATCGCGGTACCTATGGCTACACCTTC. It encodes CASSQDRGTYGYTF.

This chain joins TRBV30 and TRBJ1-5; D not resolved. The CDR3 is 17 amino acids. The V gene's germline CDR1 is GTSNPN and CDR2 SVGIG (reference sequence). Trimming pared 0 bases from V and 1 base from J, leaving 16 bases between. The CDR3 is CAWSVGYGPESNQPQHF. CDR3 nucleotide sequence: TGTGCCTGGAGTGTAGGGTACGGACCGGAGAGCAATCAGCCCCAGCATTTT.

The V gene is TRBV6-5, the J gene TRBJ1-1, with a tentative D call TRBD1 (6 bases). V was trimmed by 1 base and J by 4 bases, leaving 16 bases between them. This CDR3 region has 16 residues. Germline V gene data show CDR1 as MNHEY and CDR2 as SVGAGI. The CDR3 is CASSYWSGRGVTEAFF. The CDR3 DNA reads TGTGCCAGCAGTTACTGGTCGGGCAGGGGTGTCACTGAAGCTTTCTTT.

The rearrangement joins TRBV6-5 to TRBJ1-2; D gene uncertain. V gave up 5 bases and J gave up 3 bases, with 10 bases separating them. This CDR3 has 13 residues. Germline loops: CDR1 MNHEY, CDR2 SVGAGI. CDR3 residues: CASSRSGDYGYTF. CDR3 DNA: TGTGCCAGCAGTCGCTCGGGAGACTATGGCTACACCTTC.

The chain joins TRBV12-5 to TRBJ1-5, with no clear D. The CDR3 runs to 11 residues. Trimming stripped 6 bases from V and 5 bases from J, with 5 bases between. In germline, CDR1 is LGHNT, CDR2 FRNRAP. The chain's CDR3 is CASGLDQPQHF. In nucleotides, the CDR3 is TGTGCTAGTGGCTTAGATCAGCCCCAGCATTTT. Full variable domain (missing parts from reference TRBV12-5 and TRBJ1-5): DARVTQTPRHKVTEMGQEVTMRCQPILGHNTVFWYRQTMMQGLELLAYFRNRAPLDDSGMPKDRFSAEMPDATLATLKIQPSEPRDSAVYFCASGLDQPQHFGDGTRLSIL.

The CDR3 sequence is CASSVDGQETQYF. DNA of the CDR3: TGTGCCAGCAGCGTAGATGGCCAAGAGACCCAGTACTTC. This chain uses TRBV9 with TRBJ2-5; D remains unclear. The V gene lost 0 bases and the J gene lost 1 base, with 4 bases spanning the gap. This CDR3 spans 13 amino acids. In germline, CDR1 is SGDLS, CDR2 YYNGEE.

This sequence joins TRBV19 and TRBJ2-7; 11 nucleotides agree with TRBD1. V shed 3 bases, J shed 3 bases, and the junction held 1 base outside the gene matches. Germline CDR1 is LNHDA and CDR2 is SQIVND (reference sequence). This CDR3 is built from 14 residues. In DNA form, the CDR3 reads TGTGCCAGTAGTATGGGACAGGGGGACTACGAGCAGTACTTC. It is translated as CASSMGQGDYEQYF.

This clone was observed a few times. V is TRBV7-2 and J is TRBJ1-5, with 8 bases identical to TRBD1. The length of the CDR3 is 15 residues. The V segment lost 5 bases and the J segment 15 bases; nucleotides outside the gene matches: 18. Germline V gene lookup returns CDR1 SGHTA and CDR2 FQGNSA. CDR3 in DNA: TGTGCCAGCAGCCCATATGCCGGGGACAGGCCCCCGAGGCATTTT. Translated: CASSPYAGDRPPRHF.

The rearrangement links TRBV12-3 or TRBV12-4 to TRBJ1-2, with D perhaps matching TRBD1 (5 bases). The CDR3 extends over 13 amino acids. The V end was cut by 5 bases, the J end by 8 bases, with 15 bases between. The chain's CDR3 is CASSTGTRWGYTF. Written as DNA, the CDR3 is TGTGCCAGCAGTACCGGGACCCGGTGGGGCTACACCTTC.

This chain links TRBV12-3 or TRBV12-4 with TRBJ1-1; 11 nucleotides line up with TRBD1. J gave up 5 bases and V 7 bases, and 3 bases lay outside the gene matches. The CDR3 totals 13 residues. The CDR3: CASTDRGQTEAFF. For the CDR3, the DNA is TGTGCCAGCACGGACAGGGGGCAAACTGAAGCTTTCTTT.

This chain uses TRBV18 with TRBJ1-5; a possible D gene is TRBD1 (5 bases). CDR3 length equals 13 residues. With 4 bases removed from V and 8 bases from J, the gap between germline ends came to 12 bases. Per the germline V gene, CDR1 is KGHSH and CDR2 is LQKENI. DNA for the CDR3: TGTGCCAGCTCACGCGGGACCGAGGAGCCCCAGCATTTT. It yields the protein CASSRGTEEPQHF.

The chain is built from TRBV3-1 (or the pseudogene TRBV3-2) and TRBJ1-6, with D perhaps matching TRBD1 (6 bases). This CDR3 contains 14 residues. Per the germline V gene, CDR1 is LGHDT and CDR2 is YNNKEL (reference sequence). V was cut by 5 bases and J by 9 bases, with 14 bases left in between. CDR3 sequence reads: CASSITGGPSPLHF. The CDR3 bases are TGTGCCAGCAGCATAACCGGGGGCCCTTCACCCCTCCACTTT.

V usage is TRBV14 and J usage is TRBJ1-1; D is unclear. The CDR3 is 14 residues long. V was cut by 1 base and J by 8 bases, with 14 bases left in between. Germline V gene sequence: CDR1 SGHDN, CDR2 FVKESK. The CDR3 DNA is TGTGCCAGCAGCCAAGTTGCGCGTCATAACGAAGCTTTCTTT. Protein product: CASSQVARHNEAFF.

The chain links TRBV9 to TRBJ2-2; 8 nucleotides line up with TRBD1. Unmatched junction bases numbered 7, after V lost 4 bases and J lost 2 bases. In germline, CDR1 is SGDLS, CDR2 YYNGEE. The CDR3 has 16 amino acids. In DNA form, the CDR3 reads TGTGCCAGCAGCCCCCGGACAGGGAGAAACACCGGGGAGCTGTTTTTT. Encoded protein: CASSPRTGRNTGELFF.

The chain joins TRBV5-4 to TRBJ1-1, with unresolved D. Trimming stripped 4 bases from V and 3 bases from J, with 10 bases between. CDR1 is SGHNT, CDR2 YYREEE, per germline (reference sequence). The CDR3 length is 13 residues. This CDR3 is CASSPGGYTEAFF. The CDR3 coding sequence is TGTGCCAGCAGCCCAGGAGGGTACACTGAAGCTTTCTTT.

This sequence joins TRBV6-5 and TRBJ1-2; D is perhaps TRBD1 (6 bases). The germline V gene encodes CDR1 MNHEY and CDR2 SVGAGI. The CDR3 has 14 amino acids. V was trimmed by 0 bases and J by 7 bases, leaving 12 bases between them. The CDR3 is CASSYSGGAGGYTF. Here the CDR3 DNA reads TGTGCCAGCAGTTACTCGGGGGGGGCCGGTGGCTACACCTTC.

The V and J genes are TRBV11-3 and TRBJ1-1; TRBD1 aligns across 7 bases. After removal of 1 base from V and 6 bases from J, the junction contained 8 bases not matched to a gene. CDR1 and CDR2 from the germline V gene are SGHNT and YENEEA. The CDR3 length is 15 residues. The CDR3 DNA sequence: TGTGCCAGCAGCTTAGGGTTTGGCAGGGGGGCTGAAGCTTTCTTT. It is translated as CASSLGFGRGAEAFF.

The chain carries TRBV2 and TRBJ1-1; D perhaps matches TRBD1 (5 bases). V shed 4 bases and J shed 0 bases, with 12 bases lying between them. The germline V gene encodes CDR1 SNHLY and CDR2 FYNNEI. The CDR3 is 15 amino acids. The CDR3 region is CASSAAGGMNTEAFF. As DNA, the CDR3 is TGTGCCAGCAGTGCTGCGGGGGGTATGAACACTGAAGCTTTCTTT. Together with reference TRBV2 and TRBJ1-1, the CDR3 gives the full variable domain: EPEVTQTPSHQVTQMGQEVILRCVPISNHLYFYWYRQILGQKVEFLVSFYNNEISEKSEIFDDQFSVERPDGSNFTLKIRSTKLEDSAMYFCASSAAGGMNTEAFFGQGTRLTVV.

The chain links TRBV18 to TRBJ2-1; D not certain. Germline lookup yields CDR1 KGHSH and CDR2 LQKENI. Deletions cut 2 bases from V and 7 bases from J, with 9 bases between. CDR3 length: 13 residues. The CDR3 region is CASSPGVGNEQFF. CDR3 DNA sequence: TGTGCCAGCTCACCAGGTGTGGGGAATGAGCAGTTCTTC.

The CDR3 loop reads CASTLDRVQQYF. The CDR3 DNA sequence: TGTGCCAGCACCCTCGACAGGGTTCAGCAGTACTTC. The chain is built from TRBV12-3 or TRBV12-4 and TRBJ2-7; 7 bases map to TRBD1. Unmatched junction bases numbered 8, after V lost 7 bases and J lost 8 bases. The CDR3 loop spans 12 amino acids.

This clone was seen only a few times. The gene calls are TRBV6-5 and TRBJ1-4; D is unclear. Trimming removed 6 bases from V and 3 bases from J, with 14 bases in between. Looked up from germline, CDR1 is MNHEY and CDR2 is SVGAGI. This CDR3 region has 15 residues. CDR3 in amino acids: CASRASWAPNEKLFF. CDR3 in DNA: TGTGCCAGCAGGGCCTCCTGGGCGCCTAATGAAAAACTGTTTTTT.

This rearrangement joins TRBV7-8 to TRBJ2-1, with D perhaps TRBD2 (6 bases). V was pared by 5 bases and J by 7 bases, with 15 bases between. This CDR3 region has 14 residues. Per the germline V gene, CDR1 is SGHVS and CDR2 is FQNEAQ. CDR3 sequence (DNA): TGTGCCAGCAGCAAGAGGGACTGGCTGAATGAGCAGTTCTTC. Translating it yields CASSKRDWLNEQFF.

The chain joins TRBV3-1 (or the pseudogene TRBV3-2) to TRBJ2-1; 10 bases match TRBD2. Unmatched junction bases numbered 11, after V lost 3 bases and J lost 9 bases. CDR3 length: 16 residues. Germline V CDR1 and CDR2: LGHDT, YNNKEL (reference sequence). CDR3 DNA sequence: TGTGCCAGCAGCCACCGAGGAGCGGGGGGGCCGGGTGAGCAGTTCTTC. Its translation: CASSHRGAGGPGEQFF.